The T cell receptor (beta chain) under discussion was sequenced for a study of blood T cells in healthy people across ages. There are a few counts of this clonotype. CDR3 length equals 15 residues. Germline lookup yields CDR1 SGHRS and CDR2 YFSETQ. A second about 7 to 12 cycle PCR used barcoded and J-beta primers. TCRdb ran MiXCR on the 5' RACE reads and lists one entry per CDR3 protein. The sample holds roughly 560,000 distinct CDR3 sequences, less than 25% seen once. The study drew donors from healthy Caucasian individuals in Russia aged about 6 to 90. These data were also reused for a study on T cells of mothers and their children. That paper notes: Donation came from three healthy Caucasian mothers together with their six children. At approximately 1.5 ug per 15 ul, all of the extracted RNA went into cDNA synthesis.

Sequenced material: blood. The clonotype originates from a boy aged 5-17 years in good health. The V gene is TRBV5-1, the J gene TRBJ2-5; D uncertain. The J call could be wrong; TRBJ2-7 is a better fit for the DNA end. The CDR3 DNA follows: TGCGCCAGCAGCTTTGGGTCAGTAGACTCCTACGAGCAGTACTTC. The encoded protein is CASSFGSVDSYEQYF.